The sequence of this TCR beta chain was determined in a study of T cells in Graves' hyperthyroidism and ophthalmopathy. V shed 6 bases and J shed 1 base, with 13 bases lying between them. This CDR3 has 15 residues. The germline CDR1 and CDR2 sequences are MNHNS and SASEGT. This clonotype was recorded at least ten times. Amplified TCR beta CDR3 regions derived from RNA transcripts. The primer set for the first-round RT-PCR of the TCR CDR3 was HTBI. MiXCR was run by TCRdb on the multiplex PCR reads, yielding one entry per CDR3 protein. This table has 450,000 to 600,000 distinct CDR3 sequences, just under 20% appearing once. Disease lasting under 3 months, a NOSPECS grade of at least 4, and a Clinical Activity Score of at least 3 were features of the ophthalmopathy patients.

The sequencing sample was made of blood. This sequence originates from a man in his forties with Graves' ophthalmopathy. The rearrangement links TRBV6-1 to TRBJ1-3, with a weak D call TRBD1 (5 bases). In DNA form, the CDR3 reads TGTGCCAGCAGCCCCGGGACGGCTTCTGGAAACACCATATATTTT. This encodes CASSPGTASGNTIYF.